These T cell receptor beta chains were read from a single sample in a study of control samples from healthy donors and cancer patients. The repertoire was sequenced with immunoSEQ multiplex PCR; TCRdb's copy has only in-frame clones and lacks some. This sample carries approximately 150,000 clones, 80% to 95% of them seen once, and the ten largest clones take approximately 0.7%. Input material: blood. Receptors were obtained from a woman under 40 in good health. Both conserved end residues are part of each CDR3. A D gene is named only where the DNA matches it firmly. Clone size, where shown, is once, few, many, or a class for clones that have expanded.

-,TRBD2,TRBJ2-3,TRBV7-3,CASSSGASGNTDTQYF,TGTGCCAGCAGCTCCGGGGCTAGCGGTAACACAGATACGCAGTATTTT
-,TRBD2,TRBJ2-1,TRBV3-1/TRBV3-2,CASSQESLAGSNEQFF,TGTGCCAGCAGCCAAGAAAGTCTAGCGGGCAGCAATGAGCAGTTCTTC
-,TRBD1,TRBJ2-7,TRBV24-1,CATSDPGQGEGYEQYF,TGTGCCACCAGTGACCCTGGACAGGGGGAGGGCTACGAGCAGTACTTC
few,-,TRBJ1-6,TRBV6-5,CASNRALGPLHF,TGTGCCAGCAACAGGGCCCTCGGGCCCCTCCACTTT
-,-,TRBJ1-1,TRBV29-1,CSVEDGRYRSF,TGCAGCGTTGAAGATGGCCGGTATCGGTCCTTT
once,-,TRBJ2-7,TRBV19,CASSIAGVSDEQYF,TGTGCCAGTAGTATAGCGGGTGTAAGCGACGAGCAGTACTTC
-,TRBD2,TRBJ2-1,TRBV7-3,CASSPGTSGYNEQFF,TGTGCCAGCAGCCCTGGGACTAGCGGTTACAATGAGCAGTTCTTC
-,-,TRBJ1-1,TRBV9,CASGSGRTSNTEAFF,TGTGCCAGCGGGTCGGGACGGACGTCCAACACTGAAGCTTTCTTT
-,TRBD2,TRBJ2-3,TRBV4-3,CASSQDTGGNTDTQYF,TGCGCCAGCAGCCAAGATACGGGAGGGAACACAGATACGCAGTATTTT
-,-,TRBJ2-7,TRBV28,CASSLSGSGRYEQYF,TGTGCCAGCAGTTTATCAGGGAGCGGTAGGTACGAGCAGTACTTC
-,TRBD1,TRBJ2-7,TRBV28,CASSDPGTAAYEQYF,TGTGCCAGCAGTGACCCCGGGACAGCGGCCTACGAGCAGTACTTC
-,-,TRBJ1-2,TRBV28,CASISGGRGANGYTF,TGTGCCAGCATATCCGGGGGGCGAGGGGCGAATGGCTACACCTTC
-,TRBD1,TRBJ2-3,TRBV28,CASSPGTGRQDTQYF,TGTGCCAGCAGTCCCGGGACAGGGCGGCAGGATACGCAGTATTTT
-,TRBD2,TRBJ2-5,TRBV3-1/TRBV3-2,CASSHIAGGKETQYF,TGTGCCAGCAGCCACATAGCGGGAGGAAAAGAGACCCAGTACTTC
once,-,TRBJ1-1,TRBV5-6,CASSLRTGVAFF,TGTGCCAGCAGCTTGAGGACTGGCGTGGCTTTCTTT
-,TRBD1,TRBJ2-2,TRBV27,CASTGTGSTGELFF,TGTGCCAGTACCGGGACAGGTTCCACCGGGGAGCTGTTTTTT
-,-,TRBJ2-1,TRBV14,CASSQGRDPYNEQFF,TGTGCCAGCAGCCAAGGTCGGGACCCCTACAATGAGCAGTTCTTC
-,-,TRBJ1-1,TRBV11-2,CASRHLGRRGPNTEAFF,TGTGCCAGCAGACATCTCGGGAGGAGGGGTCCGAACACTGAAGCTTTCTTT
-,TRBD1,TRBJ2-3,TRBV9,CASSVGTGGTDTQYF,TGTGCCAGCAGCGTAGGGACAGGGGGTACAGATACGCAGTATTTT
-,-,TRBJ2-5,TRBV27,CASSLGSTPKETQYF,TGTGCCAGCAGTCTCGGGTCTACCCCCAAAGAGACCCAGTACTTC
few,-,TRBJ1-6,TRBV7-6,CASSLEGSQDSPLHF,TGTGCCAGCAGCTTAGAGGGGTCCCAGGATTCACCCCTCCACTTT